This is a list of T cell receptor beta chains from one sample in a study of identical twins. TCRdb re-called the 5' RACE reads with MiXCR, one entry per CDR3 protein. The table shows about 250,000 distinct CDR3 sequences, with around an eighth occurring only once. Material: memory (CD45RO+) T cells sorted from blood. Receptors were obtained from a woman in her late teens or twenties in good health. Both conserved end residues are part of each CDR3. Fields, in order: V gene, CDR3 protein.

TRBV18 CASSPSRGGAKLFF
TRBV12-3/TRBV12-4 CASIMTGGQQAFF
TRBV7-2 CASSLLWAPYEQYF
TRBV12-3/TRBV12-4 CASGGGGLDTQYF
TRBV6-1 CASSGQGQNTEAFF
TRBV3-1 CASSQDRGLAGNEQFF
TRBV5-1 CASSLSGPIYGYTF
TRBV5-6 CVSSLRLDYNEQFF
TRBV12-3/TRBV12-4 CASSLRDPEAQYF
TRBV5-4 CASSSQGRDNSPLHF
TRBV12-3/TRBV12-4 CTCSFPGVTAGVVYEQYF
TRBV12-3/TRBV12-4 CASRDSNMGYGYTF
TRBV6-5 CASSYSTGGAYEQYF
TRBV12-3/TRBV12-4 CASSENGGKTQYF
TRBV20-1 CSARGRGGGNYEQYF
TRBV7-2 CASSLGGALSSYEQYF
TRBV5-1 CASRIGLGGDEQFF
TRBV4-3 CASSQDLAGGGFGYTF
TRBV12-3/TRBV12-4 CASSWAQVGHVETQYF
TRBV19 CASSISALVRTDTQYF
TRBV12-3/TRBV12-4 CASSSGGAPSYEQYF
TRBV20-1 CSARVGIDYGYTF
TRBV9 CASSVQGINQPQHF
TRBV20-1 CSAHGGQETQYF
TRBV20-1 CSASGGPNNEQFF
TRBV7-2 CASSPRTREKLFF